Listed here are 27 T cell receptor beta chains from one sample, sequenced in a study of blood T cell repertoires in COVID-19. Generated by immunoSEQ multiplex PCR, the TCRdb table keeps only in-frame clones and is missing some. Among around 100,000 clones listed, more than 75% were seen once. What was sequenced was peripheral blood. The receptors were sampled from a human donor in a cohort sampled during active COVID-19.

This clone was seen only a few times. The V call is TRBV5-6, the J call TRBJ2-6, with a weak D call TRBD1 (6 bases). Germline lookup yields CDR1 SGHDT and CDR2 YYEEEE. Trimming removed 0 bases from V and 0 bases from J, with 13 bases in between. The CDR3 is 18 amino acids. CDR3 in DNA: TGTGCCAGCAGCTTGGGGGGGACAAGGGGCTCTGGGGCCAACGTCCTGACTTTC. Its translation is CASSLGGTRGSGANVLTF.

The chain carries TRBV5-1 and TRBJ1-2, with a possible D match to TRBD1 (5 bases). Between the trimmed V and J ends, which lost 1 base and 7 bases, there was a span of 17 bases. CDR1 is SGHRS, CDR2 YFSETQ, per germline. The CDR3 is 15 residues long. The CDR3: CASSLSFVGGSGYTF. The DNA of the CDR3 is TGCGCCAGCAGCTTGTCGTTTGTGGGGGGAAGTGGCTACACCTTC.

The V and J genes are TRBV6-2 or TRBV6-3 and TRBJ2-3; D not resolved. This CDR3 contains 14 residues. Germline CDR1 MNHEY, CDR2 SVGEGT. V dropped 0 bases and J dropped 0 bases, with 4 bases sitting between them. The CDR3 DNA sequence: TGTGCCAGCAGTTACTCGACTAGCACAGATACGCAGTATTTT. Protein product: CASSYSTSTDTQYF.

V and J are TRBV30 and TRBJ2-3, with D tentatively TRBD1 (5 bases). Trimming left V 0 bases short and J 3 bases short, with 13 bases between. CDR1 GTSNPN and CDR2 SVGIG come from the germline V gene (reference sequence). This CDR3 is 15 amino acids long. The chain's CDR3 is CAWSVRAGLTDTQYF. The CDR3 nucleotides are TGTGCCTGGAGTGTAAGGGCAGGGTTAACAGATACGCAGTATTTT.

The chain has TRBV6-2 or TRBV6-3 and TRBJ2-1; tentative D call: TRBD1 (6 bases). CDR1 and CDR2 (germline): MNHEY, SVGEGT. V dropped 4 bases and J dropped 4 bases, with 11 bases sitting between them. The CDR3 is 14 amino acids. CDR3 DNA sequence: TGTGCCAGCAGTTTGGGGGCCAATTACAATGAGCAGTTCTTC. Translation gives CASSLGANYNEQFF.

The chain has TRBV6-2 or TRBV6-3 and TRBJ2-2; tentative D call: TRBD1 (5 bases). V was shortened by 2 bases and J by 5 bases, with 12 bases between the two germline ends. CDR1 and CDR2 (germline): MNHEY, SVGEGT. This CDR3 region has 15 residues. CDR3 region: CASSYAGYRTGELFF. CDR3 DNA: TGTGCCAGCAGTTACGCAGGGTATCGGACCGGGGAGCTGTTTTTT.

V and J are TRBV27 and TRBJ1-5, with 9 bases fitting TRBD1. J was trimmed by 1 base and V by 7 bases; bases with no gene match: 14. CDR1 and CDR2 from the germline V gene are MNHEY and SMNVEV (reference sequence). CDR3 length: 18 residues. CDR3: CASKIRGQGCPSNQPQHF. The CDR3 DNA reads as TGTGCCAGCAAAATTCGGGGACAGGGTTGTCCGAGCAATCAGCCCCAGCATTTT.

For this clone: At one end the junction does not follow the germline gene, possibly because of a read error. The chain couples TRBV7-7 to TRBJ2-1; the D gene is possibly TRBD2 (6 bases). The CDR3 consists of 15 residues. Germline V gene data show CDR1 as SSHAT and CDR2 as FNYEAQ (reference sequence). CDR3 loop: CASSLGPEAGNEQFF. The CDR3 nucleotides are TGTGCTAGCAGCTTAGGCCCCGAGGCGGGAAATGAGCAGTTCTTC. Variable domain in full (rest from reference TRBV7-7 and TRBJ2-1): GAGVSQSPRYKVTKRGQDVTLRCDPISSHATLYWYQQALGQGPEFLTYFNYEAQPDKSGLPSDRFSAERPEGSISTLTIQRTEQRDSAMYRCASSLGPEAGNEQFFGPGTRLTVL.

This rearrangement joins TRBV7-2 to TRBJ1-5, with no clear D. V was cut by 1 base and J by 3 bases, with 7 bases left in between. The CDR3 totals 14 residues. The germline V gene encodes CDR1 SGHTA and CDR2 FQGNSA. CDR3 nucleotide sequence: TGTGCCAGCAGCTTAGGGCAGTCCAATCAGCCCCAGCATTTT. This codes for CASSLGQSNQPQHF.

The rearrangement joins TRBV25-1 to TRBJ2-6; 8 positions match TRBD1. The germline V gene encodes CDR1 MGHDK and CDR2 SYGVNS. This CDR3 contains 16 residues. V shed 6 bases, J shed 3 bases, and the junction held 7 bases outside the gene matches. CDR3 coding DNA: TGTGCCAGCAGCCGCCCAGGGGGCCGTGGGGCCAACGTCCTGACTTTC. Translation gives CASSRPGGRGANVLTF.

This chain joins TRBV29-1 and TRBJ2-1; perhaps TRBD2 as D (6 bases). Germline V gives CDR1 SQVTM, CDR2 ANQGSEA. The CDR3 has 12 amino acids. The ends were cut back, 4 bases at V and 6 bases at J, with 10 bases in the middle. The CDR3 DNA is TGCAGCGTTGTTCCAGCGGGCAATGAGCAGTTCTTC. This codes for CSVVPAGNEQFF.

Details on this clone: This same CDR3 is encoded by further DNA sequences in the sample. The gene calls are TRBV19 and TRBJ2-1; 9 bases map to TRBD2. The junction had 1 base not matched to a gene; V was cut back by 4 bases and J by 3 bases. CDR1 and CDR2 (germline): LNHDA, SQIVND (reference sequence). The CDR3 covers 14 residues. The CDR3 loop reads CASSSGGDYNEQFF. The CDR3 coding sequence is TGTGCCAGTAGTAGCGGGGGGGACTACAATGAGCAGTTCTTC.

The chain combines TRBV11-2 with TRBJ2-6, with TRBD2 identical over 13 bases. This CDR3 contains 19 residues. V lost 5 bases, J lost 4 bases, and 11 bases stayed unmatched. Per germline, CDR1 SGHAT and CDR2 FQNNGV. CDR3 bases: TGTGCCAGCAGCCGTGGACTAGCGGGAGAAAACCCCGGGGCCAACGTCCTGACTTTC. Amino acid sequence: CASSRGLAGENPGANVLTF.

In its sample, this clone was seen a few times. V gene TRBV7-9 combines with J gene TRBJ2-5; D is perhaps TRBD1 (5 bases). CDR1 and CDR2 (germline): SEHNR, FQNEAQ (reference sequence). The CDR3 contains 13 residues. Trimming took 3 bases from V and 1 from J, leaving 6 bases between them. As DNA, the CDR3 is TGTGCCAGCAGCTTTGGGGCCCAAGAGACCCAGTACTTC. It translates to CASSFGAQETQYF.

The chain combines TRBV10-3 with TRBJ1-1, with D tentatively TRBD1 (6 bases). CDR3 length equals 15 residues. The V end was cut by 6 bases, the J end by 3 bases, with 17 bases between. Germline V gene sequence: CDR1 ENHRY, CDR2 SYGVKD. CDR3 DNA sequence: TGTGCCATCAGGCCCCTACGGGACACCTACACTGAAGCTTTCTTT. It yields the protein CAIRPLRDTYTEAFF.

The gene calls are TRBV19 and TRBJ1-5; TRBD1 matches at 9 bases. CDR3 length: 18 amino acids. The germline gives CDR1 LNHDA, CDR2 SQIVND (reference sequence). J gave up 2 bases and V 3 bases, and 11 bases lay outside the gene matches. CDR3 sequence: CASSMGGQGSWGNQPQHF. The CDR3 bases are TGTGCCAGTAGTATGGGGGGACAGGGTAGTTGGGGCAATCAGCCCCAGCATTTT.

V and J are TRBV10-3 and TRBJ1-2, with a possible D match to TRBD1 (6 bases). V gave up 5 bases and J gave up 3 bases, with 10 bases separating them. This CDR3 has 13 amino acids. The germline CDR1 and CDR2 sequences are ENHRY and SYGVKD. This CDR3 is CAISPRGDYGYTF. In DNA form, the CDR3 reads TGTGCCATCAGTCCCAGGGGTGACTATGGCTACACCTTC.

This sequence joins TRBV6-5 and TRBJ1-1; TRBD1 is a possible D gene (5 bases). The ends were cut back, 6 bases at V and 4 bases at J, with 12 bases in the middle. The CDR3 consists of 13 residues. The germline V gene has CDR1 MNHEY and CDR2 SVGAGI. CDR3: CASSKGRGTEAFF. The DNA for the CDR3 is TGTGCCAGCAGCAAGGGGAGGGGCACTGAAGCTTTCTTT.

The chain combines TRBV7-2 with TRBJ2-7, with TRBD1 identical over 9 bases. This CDR3 contains 15 residues. The germline V gene has CDR1 SGHTA and CDR2 FQGNSA. The ends lost 1 base at V and 2 bases at J; junction bases unmatched: 3. CDR3 nucleotides: TGTGCCAGCAGCTTAGGTGGGACAGGGACCTACGAGCAGTACTTC. Translating gives CASSLGGTGTYEQYF.

The chain employs TRBV27 and TRBJ2-7, with 7 bases aligning to TRBD1. Trimming at V came to 6 bases and at J to 3 bases, leaving 11 bases not matched to a gene. The CDR3 contains 15 residues. Per the germline V gene, CDR1 is MNHEY and CDR2 is SMNVEV (reference sequence). The DNA for the CDR3 is TGTGCCAGCAGACCTCCGGGACAGAGGGACTACGAGCAGTACTTC. Translated: CASRPPGQRDYEQYF.

The chain carries TRBV18 and TRBJ2-7, with 8 bases lining up with TRBD2. This CDR3 has 14 residues. Germline CDR1 is KGHSH and CDR2 is LQKENI. Trimming removed 2 bases from V and 2 bases from J; junction bases left unmatched: 2. The CDR3 here is CASSPAGGAYEQYF. In DNA, the CDR3 is TGTGCCAGCTCACCAGCGGGGGGCGCCTACGAGCAGTACTTC.

The rearrangement links TRBV5-1 to TRBJ1-1; 7 nucleotides match TRBD1. V trimming: 3 bases; J trimming: 5 bases; junction bases outside the gene matches: 7. CDR3 length: 14 residues. The V gene's germline CDR1 is SGHRS and CDR2 YFSETQ. CDR3 sequence: CASSSSTGSTEAFF. Written as DNA, the CDR3 is TGCGCCAGCAGCTCATCGACAGGGTCGACTGAAGCTTTCTTT.

The chain employs TRBV5-8 and TRBJ1-4; D gene unclear. From germline, CDR1 is SGHTS and CDR2 YDEGEE. Trimming shortened V by 1 base and J by 12 bases, and 7 bases separated the two germline ends. The CDR3 loop spans 11 amino acids. The CDR3 sequence is CASSLFGELFF. The CDR3, as DNA: TGTGCCAGCAGCTTGTTCGGAGAACTGTTTTTT.

Details on this clone: Other DNA sequences in the same sample also yield this CDR3. V usage is TRBV5-1 and J usage is TRBJ2-7; D is perhaps TRBD2 (6 bases). Between the trimmed V and J ends, which lost 0 bases and 3 bases, there was a span of 7 bases. Germline V gene data show CDR1 as SGHRS and CDR2 as YFSETQ. The CDR3 has 13 amino acids. The CDR3 is CASSLVGGYEQYF. CDR3 DNA sequence: TGCGCCAGCAGCTTGGTGGGGGGCTACGAGCAGTACTTC.

The chain has TRBV7-2 and TRBJ1-6, with unresolved D. The CDR3 has 13 residues. Per germline, CDR1 SGHTA and CDR2 FQGNSA. Trimming cost V 5 bases and J 6 bases, with 8 bases left between them. The DNA for the CDR3 is TGTGCCAGCAGCGAGCACCGTAATTCACCCCTCCACTTT. Residues: CASSEHRNSPLHF.

The chain is built from TRBV5-1 and TRBJ1-3, with D perhaps TRBD1 (5 bases). Germline CDR1 reads SGHRS; CDR2 reads YFSETQ. Trimming shortened V by 4 bases and J by 0 bases, and 14 bases separated the two germline ends. The CDR3 spans 16 residues. CDR3 loop: CASSTDTFSSGNTIYF. CDR3 nucleotide sequence: TGCGCCAGCAGCACGGACACGTTTAGCTCTGGAAACACCATATATTTT.

The chain employs TRBV5-1 and TRBJ2-5; D unclear. The V and J ends lost 4 bases and 3 bases respectively, with 7 bases between them. The CDR3 contains 12 residues. CDR1 is SGHRS, CDR2 YFSETQ, per germline. The DNA of the CDR3 is TGCGCCAGCAGCCCGACAAAAGAGACCCAGTACTTC. Translation: CASSPTKETQYF. Full variable domain (remainder filled in from reference TRBV5-1 and TRBJ2-5): KAGVTQTPRYLIKTRGQQVTLSCSPISGHRSVSWYQQTPGQGLQFLFEYFSETQRNKGNFPGRFSGRQFSNSRSEMNVSTLELGDSALYLCASSPTKETQYFGPGTRLLVL.